The rows below give T cell receptor beta chains drawn from one sample of a study of cytomegalovirus exposure and HLA in healthy donors. TCRdb's table, derived via immunoSEQ multiplex PCR, lists solely in-frame clones and lacks some. The repertoire holds around 140,000 clones, about 74% seen once, with 0.94% in the top ten. Sample: PBMCs. The receptor set was obtained from a woman in her fifties or sixties in good health and CMV-seronegative. The CDR3 runs from the conserved cysteine through the conserved F or W. Fields, in order: J gene, V gene, D gene, clone size, CDR3 DNA, CDR3 protein. A D gene is named only where the DNA matches it firmly. Part of the rows lack a size; the others show once, few, many or a class for expanded clones.

j_gene: TRBJ2-7; v_gene: TRBV6-5; d_gene: .; abundance: .; CDR3nt: TGTGCCAGCAGCCGAGGGCTGAGAGGGGGGGGGCAGTACTTC; CDR3aa: CASSRGLRGGGQYF
j_gene: TRBJ1-1; v_gene: TRBV6-6; d_gene: .; abundance: once; CDR3nt: TGTGCCAGCAGTTCAGGGTTAGGAGTTGAAGCTTTCTTT; CDR3aa: CASSSGLGVEAFF
j_gene: TRBJ1-2; v_gene: TRBV19; d_gene: .; abundance: .; CDR3nt: TGTGCCAGTAGTATTTGGGCAACTGACTATGGCTACACCTTC; CDR3aa: CASSIWATDYGYTF
j_gene: TRBJ2-7; v_gene: TRBV18; d_gene: TRBD2; abundance: .; CDR3nt: TGTGCCAGCTCACCGGGACTAGCGGCGTCCTACGAGCAGTACTTC; CDR3aa: CASSPGLAASYEQYF
j_gene: TRBJ2-7; v_gene: TRBV30; d_gene: TRBD2; abundance: .; CDR3nt: TGTGCCTGGAGCCACGGGGGACTAGCGGGGACCTACGAGCAGTACTTC; CDR3aa: CAWSHGGLAGTYEQYF
j_gene: TRBJ1-1; v_gene: TRBV4-1; d_gene: TRBD1; abundance: .; CDR3nt: TGCGCCAGCAGCCAAACAGGGGGCTGGGAAGCTTTCTTT; CDR3aa: CASSQTGGWEAFF
j_gene: TRBJ2-5; v_gene: TRBV4-1; d_gene: TRBD1; abundance: .; CDR3nt: TGCGCCAGCAGCTTTCCGGGACAGGGGGACGGAGAGACCCAGTACTTC; CDR3aa: CASSFPGQGDGETQYF
j_gene: TRBJ1-3; v_gene: TRBV4-1; d_gene: TRBD1; abundance: .; CDR3nt: TGCGCCAGCAGCTCCCCGGACAGGGACAATGGAAACACCATATATTTT; CDR3aa: CASSSPDRDNGNTIYF
j_gene: TRBJ2-2; v_gene: TRBV5-4; d_gene: .; abundance: .; CDR3nt: TGTGCCAGCAGCTTGGATCTGAACACCGGGGAGCTGTTTTTT; CDR3aa: CASSLDLNTGELFF
j_gene: TRBJ1-2; v_gene: TRBV5-1; d_gene: TRBD1; abundance: .; CDR3nt: TGCGCCAGCAGCCCAGACGCAGGGGGTCGTCGGGGCTACACCTTC; CDR3aa: CASSPDAGGRRGYTF
j_gene: TRBJ2-5; v_gene: TRBV7-6; d_gene: TRBD2; abundance: .; CDR3nt: TGTGCCAGCAGCTCCCGGGGGGGCCAGTTTAGCGGGACCCAGTACTTC; CDR3aa: CASSSRGGQFSGTQYF
j_gene: TRBJ2-7; v_gene: TRBV27; d_gene: .; abundance: .; CDR3nt: TGTGCCAGCAGTGCTCGGGGGGCGTACGAGCAGTACTTC; CDR3aa: CASSARGAYEQYF
j_gene: TRBJ2-7; v_gene: TRBV28; d_gene: TRBD1; abundance: .; CDR3nt: TGTGCCAGCAGTTCGGTCGGGACAGGGGAATTCGAGCAGTACTTC; CDR3aa: CASSSVGTGEFEQYF
j_gene: TRBJ1-6; v_gene: TRBV7-9; d_gene: TRBD1; abundance: .; CDR3nt: TGTGCCAGCAGCCCCACCCGGGACAGTAATTCACCCCTCCACTTT; CDR3aa: CASSPTRDSNSPLHF
j_gene: TRBJ1-2; v_gene: TRBV28; d_gene: TRBD1; abundance: .; CDR3nt: TGTGCCAGCAGTATCAGGACAGGGTCCTATGGCTACACCTTC; CDR3aa: CASSIRTGSYGYTF
j_gene: TRBJ2-7; v_gene: TRBV5-4; d_gene: TRBD1; abundance: .; CDR3nt: TGTGCCAGCAGCGCCGGGACAGTGCTTTACGAGCAGTACTTC; CDR3aa: CASSAGTVLYEQYF
j_gene: TRBJ1-5; v_gene: TRBV30; d_gene: .; abundance: .; CDR3nt: TGTGCCTGGAGTGATGGCAGGGATAGCAATCAGCCCCAGCATTTT; CDR3aa: CAWSDGRDSNQPQHF
j_gene: TRBJ1-4; v_gene: TRBV28; d_gene: .; abundance: .; CDR3nt: TGTGCCAGCAGTCCTCCCACAGGGTTTGAAAAACTGTTTTTT; CDR3aa: CASSPPTGFEKLFF
j_gene: TRBJ2-7; v_gene: TRBV27; d_gene: TRBD2; abundance: few; CDR3nt: TGTGCCAGCAGTCTCCGGGGGGACTCCTACGAGCAGTACTTC; CDR3aa: CASSLRGDSYEQYF
j_gene: TRBJ2-1; v_gene: TRBV4-2; d_gene: TRBD2; abundance: .; CDR3nt: TGTGCCAGCAGCCAAGAACTAGCGCAGACCTACAATGAGCAGTTCTTC; CDR3aa: CASSQELAQTYNEQFF
j_gene: TRBJ2-7; v_gene: TRBV7-2; d_gene: .; abundance: .; CDR3nt: TGTGCCAGCAGCTCACAGGGTCCCCCCTACGAGCAGTACTTC; CDR3aa: CASSSQGPPYEQYF
j_gene: TRBJ1-1; v_gene: TRBV28; d_gene: TRBD1; abundance: .; CDR3nt: TGTGCCAGCAGTGGCCGGACAGGGAAGAACACTGAAGCTTTCTTT; CDR3aa: CASSGRTGKNTEAFF
j_gene: TRBJ2-7; v_gene: TRBV6-6; d_gene: .; abundance: .; CDR3nt: TGTGCCAGCAGTCCAAATAGCCCCGAGCAGTACTTC; CDR3aa: CASSPNSPEQYF
j_gene: TRBJ1-6; v_gene: TRBV10-3; d_gene: TRBD1; abundance: .; CDR3nt: TGTGCCATCAGCTCGACAGGGGGCCCCTATAATTCACCCCTCCACTTT; CDR3aa: CAISSTGGPYNSPLHF
j_gene: TRBJ2-3; v_gene: TRBV6-5; d_gene: .; abundance: .; CDR3nt: TGTGCCAGCAGTCCCCATTTGACAGATACGCAGTATTTT; CDR3aa: CASSPHLTDTQYF
j_gene: TRBJ1-6; v_gene: TRBV27; d_gene: .; abundance: .; CDR3nt: TGTGCCAGCAGTTCGCAGGGTTACAGTAAGAATAATTCACCCCTCCACTTT; CDR3aa: CASSSQGYSKNNSPLHF
j_gene: TRBJ2-2; v_gene: TRBV6-5; d_gene: TRBD1; abundance: .; CDR3nt: TGTGCCAGCATCCGGGCAGGGGGGAACACCGGGGAGCTGTTTTTT; CDR3aa: CASIRAGGNTGELFF
j_gene: TRBJ1-2; v_gene: TRBV11-1; d_gene: .; abundance: few; CDR3nt: TGTGCCAGCAGTCAACAACCCCTCTATGGCTACACCTTC; CDR3aa: CASSQQPLYGYTF
j_gene: TRBJ1-2; v_gene: TRBV4-1; d_gene: .; abundance: .; CDR3nt: TGCGCCAGCAGCCCGGGGGGTGGGGTCGAGGGTTCGGTTGGCTACACCTTC; CDR3aa: CASSPGGGVEGSVGYTF
j_gene: TRBJ2-1; v_gene: TRBV28; d_gene: TRBD2; abundance: .; CDR3nt: TGTGCCAGCAGCCCGCTTGGGGGGGACTCCTACAATGAGCAGTTCTTC; CDR3aa: CASSPLGGDSYNEQFF
j_gene: TRBJ2-7; v_gene: TRBV27; d_gene: .; abundance: .; CDR3nt: TGTGCCAGCAGTTTAAAGTCGGGACACTCCGAGCAGTACTTC; CDR3aa: CASSLKSGHSEQYF
j_gene: TRBJ2-5; v_gene: TRBV5-1; d_gene: TRBD2; abundance: .; CDR3nt: TGCGCCAGCAGCGGCACTAGCGGGGGGGCAGAGACCCAGTACTTC; CDR3aa: CASSGTSGGAETQYF
j_gene: TRBJ2-7; v_gene: TRBV28; d_gene: .; abundance: once; CDR3nt: TGTGCCAGCAGTTTTGTACGGGAGAGCCACGGGCAGTACTTC; CDR3aa: CASSFVRESHGQYF
j_gene: TRBJ2-2; v_gene: TRBV19; d_gene: TRBD1; abundance: .; CDR3nt: TGTGCCAGTAGTCCACCGCCCGCGAACAGGGGGCTCAACACCGGGGAGCTGTTTTTT; CDR3aa: CASSPPPANRGLNTGELFF
j_gene: TRBJ2-1; v_gene: TRBV25-1; d_gene: .; abundance: .; CDR3nt: TGTGCCAGCAGTGATATTTGGGAGGCTAATGAGCAGTTCTTC; CDR3aa: CASSDIWEANEQFF
j_gene: TRBJ2-3; v_gene: TRBV5-1; d_gene: .; abundance: .; CDR3nt: TGCGCCAGCAGCATACACCCCAAGGATACGCAGTATTTT; CDR3aa: CASSIHPKDTQYF
j_gene: TRBJ1-1; v_gene: TRBV30; d_gene: TRBD1; abundance: .; CDR3nt: TGTGCCTGGACAGGACAGGCAATGGGTGAAGCTTTCTTT; CDR3aa: CAWTGQAMGEAFF
j_gene: TRBJ1-2; v_gene: TRBV14; d_gene: .; abundance: .; CDR3nt: TGTGCCAGCAGCCAAGACATCGGGGGGACCTGGGGCTACACCTTC; CDR3aa: CASSQDIGGTWGYTF
j_gene: TRBJ2-7; v_gene: TRBV5-8; d_gene: TRBD2; abundance: .; CDR3nt: TGTGCCAGCAGAATAGCGGGTCCTAGCTCCTACGAGCAGTACTTC; CDR3aa: CASRIAGPSSYEQYF
j_gene: TRBJ2-1; v_gene: TRBV5-4; d_gene: TRBD2; abundance: few; CDR3nt: TGTGCCAGCAGCTTGGACCGAGCGGGAGATCCCTACAATGAGCAGTTCTTC; CDR3aa: CASSLDRAGDPYNEQFF
j_gene: TRBJ2-7; v_gene: TRBV4-2; d_gene: .; abundance: few; CDR3nt: TGTGCCAGCAGCCAAGGACGCGGAGTCTACTACGAGCAGTACTTC; CDR3aa: CASSQGRGVYYEQYF
j_gene: TRBJ2-6; v_gene: TRBV4-1; d_gene: TRBD1; abundance: .; CDR3nt: TGCGCCAGCAGCCAAAGGGGGCCCCCTGTTGGGGCCAACGTCCTGACTTTC; CDR3aa: CASSQRGPPVGANVLTF
j_gene: TRBJ2-7; v_gene: TRBV2; d_gene: .; abundance: .; CDR3nt: TGTGCCAGCAGCGAAATCGACACAGCCGCCTACGAGCAGTACTTC; CDR3aa: CASSEIDTAAYEQYF
j_gene: TRBJ2-1; v_gene: TRBV7-9; d_gene: TRBD1; abundance: .; CDR3nt: TGTGCCAGCAGCGCCGACAGGGCGAGCTCCTACAATGAGCAGTTCTTC; CDR3aa: CASSADRASSYNEQFF
j_gene: TRBJ1-1; v_gene: TRBV2; d_gene: TRBD1; abundance: .; CDR3nt: TGTGCCAGCAGTATGGACAGGGGGACTTTCTTT; CDR3aa: CASSMDRGTFF
j_gene: TRBJ2-1; v_gene: TRBV5-1; d_gene: TRBD2; abundance: .; CDR3nt: TGCGCCAGCATGGAGACTAGCGGGAGGACCCATGAGCAGTTCTTC; CDR3aa: CASMETSGRTHEQFF
j_gene: TRBJ1-4; v_gene: TRBV7-9; d_gene: .; abundance: .; CDR3nt: TGTGCCAGCCTACTTACAACTAATGAAAAACTGTTTTTT; CDR3aa: CASLLTTNEKLFF
j_gene: TRBJ1-5; v_gene: TRBV6-1; d_gene: .; abundance: .; CDR3nt: TGTGCCAGCAGTGCAGGTCCTACTCAGCCCCAGCATTTT; CDR3aa: CASSAGPTQPQHF
j_gene: TRBJ2-3; v_gene: TRBV2; d_gene: TRBD2; abundance: .; CDR3nt: TGTGCCAGCATGGGGACTAGGGTCCCAGATACGCAGTATTTT; CDR3aa: CASMGTRVPDTQYF
j_gene: TRBJ1-1; v_gene: TRBV4-1; d_gene: TRBD1; abundance: .; CDR3nt: TGCGCCAGCAGCCCGTGGACAGGGGATATGTTTGAAGCTTTCTTT; CDR3aa: CASSPWTGDMFEAFF
j_gene: TRBJ2-2; v_gene: TRBV7-9; d_gene: TRBD2; abundance: .; CDR3nt: TGTGCCAGCAGCTCACGGTGGGGGGGGAGCACCGGGGAGCTGTTTTTT; CDR3aa: CASSSRWGGSTGELFF
j_gene: TRBJ1-2; v_gene: TRBV19; d_gene: .; abundance: .; CDR3nt: TGTGCCAGTAGTATAAAAGCGGGCAACCATGGCTACACCTTC; CDR3aa: CASSIKAGNHGYTF
j_gene: TRBJ2-7; v_gene: TRBV4-1; d_gene: TRBD1; abundance: once; CDR3nt: TGCGCCAGCAGCCCCGGACAGGGGGGAACCTACGAGCAGTACTTC; CDR3aa: CASSPGQGGTYEQYF
j_gene: TRBJ2-3; v_gene: TRBV12-5; d_gene: .; abundance: .; CDR3nt: TGTGCTAGTGGCTTGCTGGGGCAAGATACGCAGTATTTT; CDR3aa: CASGLLGQDTQYF
j_gene: TRBJ1-4; v_gene: TRBV19; d_gene: TRBD1; abundance: .; CDR3nt: TGTGCCAGTATTCCGAGACAGGGTGGGGATGAAAAACTGTTTTTT; CDR3aa: CASIPRQGGDEKLFF
j_gene: TRBJ2-1; v_gene: TRBV11-3; d_gene: TRBD2; abundance: .; CDR3nt: TGTGCCAGCAGCTTAAGCTCAGCGGGAGGCTACAATGAGCAGTTCTTC; CDR3aa: CASSLSSAGGYNEQFF
j_gene: TRBJ1-4; v_gene: TRBV7-9; d_gene: .; abundance: .; CDR3nt: TGTGCCAGCAGCTTAGTAGGTGGGAGTGAAAAACTGTTTTTT; CDR3aa: CASSLVGGSEKLFF
j_gene: TRBJ2-5; v_gene: TRBV29-1; d_gene: .; abundance: .; CDR3nt: TGCAGCGCGGAGGAGGGGTTCGAGACCCAGTACTTC; CDR3aa: CSAEEGFETQYF
j_gene: TRBJ2-4; v_gene: TRBV28; d_gene: .; abundance: .; CDR3nt: TGTGCCAGCAGTCAACTCGACGGGGAAAACATTCAGTACTTC; CDR3aa: CASSQLDGENIQYF
j_gene: TRBJ2-3; v_gene: TRBV30; d_gene: TRBD2; abundance: .; CDR3nt: TGTGCCTGGAGCAGACTAGCGGGAGTCACAGATACGCAGTATTTT; CDR3aa: CAWSRLAGVTDTQYF